Sequencing of this T cell receptor (beta chain) was carried out in a study of response to subunit inactivated influenza vaccine. The CDR3 sequence is 17 residues long. J gave up 7 bases and V 4 bases, and 12 bases lay outside the gene matches. Germline CDR1 and CDR2: SGHRS and YFSETQ. Study-wide results and caveats: The authors suggested that few new T cells are recruited per seasonal influenza vaccination.

The table lists this clonotype with a few counts. Its specificity is unknown. From the RT-PCR reads, TCRdb called clonotypes with MiXCR, one entry per CDR3 protein. Here the sample spans 450,000 to 500,000 distinct CDR3 sequences, approximately 11% being singletons. Sequencing was performed on PBMCs from blood, taken about 40 days after vaccination. This sequence was found in a man aged 50 to 59 who received an inactivated influenza vaccine. The gene calls are TRBV5-1 and TRBJ1-4, with 11 bases that match TRBD1. This CDR3 is CASSVRTGGAPGEKLFF. CDR3 bases: TGCGCCAGCAGCGTTAGGACAGGGGGCGCCCCCGGTGAAAAACTGTTTTTT. The entire variable domain, with the rest obtained from reference TRBV5-1 and TRBJ1-4, is as follows: KAGVTQTPRYLIKTRGQQVTLSCSPISGHRSVSWYQQTPGQGLQFLFEYFSETQRNKGNFPGRFSGRQFSNSRSEMNVSTLELGDSALYLCASSVRTGGAPGEKLFFGSGTQLSVL.